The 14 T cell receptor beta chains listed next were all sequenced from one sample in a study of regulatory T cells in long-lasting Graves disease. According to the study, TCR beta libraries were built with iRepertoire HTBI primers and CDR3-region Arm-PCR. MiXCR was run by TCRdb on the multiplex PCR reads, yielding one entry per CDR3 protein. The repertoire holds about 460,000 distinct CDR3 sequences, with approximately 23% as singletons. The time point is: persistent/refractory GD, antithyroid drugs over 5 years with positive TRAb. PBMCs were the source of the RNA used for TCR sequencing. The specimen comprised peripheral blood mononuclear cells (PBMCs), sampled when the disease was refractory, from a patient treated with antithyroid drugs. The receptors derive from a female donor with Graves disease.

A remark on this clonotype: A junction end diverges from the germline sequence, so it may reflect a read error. CDR3 in amino acids: CVSSLGAADQPQHF. The CDR3 nucleotides are TGTGTCAGCAGCTTGGGGGCAGCAGATCAGCCCCAGCATTTT. The chain couples TRBV5-5 to TRBJ1-5; D is possibly TRBD1 (6 bases). CDR1 is SGHKS, CDR2 YYEKEE, per germline (reference sequence). The CDR3 is 14 amino acids.

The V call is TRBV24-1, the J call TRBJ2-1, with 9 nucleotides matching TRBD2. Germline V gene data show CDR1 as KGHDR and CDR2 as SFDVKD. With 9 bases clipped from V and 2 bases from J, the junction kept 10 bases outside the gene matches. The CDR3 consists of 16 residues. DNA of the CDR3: TGTGCCACCCTCGTAAGCGGGAGGTACCCCTACAATGAGCAGTTCTTC. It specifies CATLVSGRYPYNEQFF.

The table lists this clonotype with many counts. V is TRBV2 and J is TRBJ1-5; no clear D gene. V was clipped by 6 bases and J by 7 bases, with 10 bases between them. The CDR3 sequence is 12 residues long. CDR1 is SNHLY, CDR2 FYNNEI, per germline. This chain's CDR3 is CASRRTGQPQHF. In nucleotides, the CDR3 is TGTGCCAGCAGGCGGACTGGACAGCCCCAGCATTTT. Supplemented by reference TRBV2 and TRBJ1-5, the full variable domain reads EPEVTQTPSHQVTQMGQEVILRCVPISNHLYFYWYRQILGQKVEFLVSFYNNEISEKSEIFDDQFSVERPDGSNFTLKIRSTKLEDSAMYFCASRRTGQPQHFGDGTRLSIL.

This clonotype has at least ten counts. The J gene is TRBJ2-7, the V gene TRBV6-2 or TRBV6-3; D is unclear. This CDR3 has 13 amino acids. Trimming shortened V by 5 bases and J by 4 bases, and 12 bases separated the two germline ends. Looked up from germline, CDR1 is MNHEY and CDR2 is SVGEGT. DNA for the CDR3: TGTGCCAGCAGTCCGCCCGGGCCTTACGAGCAGTACTTC. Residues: CASSPPGPYEQYF.

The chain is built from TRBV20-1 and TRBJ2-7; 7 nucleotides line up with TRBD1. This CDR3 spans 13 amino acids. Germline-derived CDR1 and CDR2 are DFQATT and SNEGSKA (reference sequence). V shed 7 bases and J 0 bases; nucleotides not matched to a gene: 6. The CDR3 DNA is TGCAGTGTCACGGGACAGAGCTCCTACGAGCAGTACTTC. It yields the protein CSVTGQSSYEQYF.

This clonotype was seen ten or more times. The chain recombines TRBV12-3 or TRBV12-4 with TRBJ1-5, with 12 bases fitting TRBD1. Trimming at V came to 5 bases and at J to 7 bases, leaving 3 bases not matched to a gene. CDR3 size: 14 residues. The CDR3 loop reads CASSHGTGGQPQHF. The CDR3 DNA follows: TGTGCCAGCAGTCACGGGACAGGGGGCCAGCCCCAGCATTTT.

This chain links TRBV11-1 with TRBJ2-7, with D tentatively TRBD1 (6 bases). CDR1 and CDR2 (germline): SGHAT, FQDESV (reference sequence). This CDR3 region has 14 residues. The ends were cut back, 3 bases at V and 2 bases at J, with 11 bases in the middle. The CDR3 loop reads CASSFRTATYEQYF. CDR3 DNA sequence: TGTGCCAGCAGCTTCCGGACAGCCACCTACGAGCAGTACTTC. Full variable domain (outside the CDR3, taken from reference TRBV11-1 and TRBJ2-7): EAEVAQSPRYKITEKSQAVAFWCDPISGHATLYWYRQILGQGPELLVQFQDESVVDDSQLPKDRFSAERLKGVDSTLKIQPAELGDSAMYLCASSFRTATYEQYFGPGTRLTVT.

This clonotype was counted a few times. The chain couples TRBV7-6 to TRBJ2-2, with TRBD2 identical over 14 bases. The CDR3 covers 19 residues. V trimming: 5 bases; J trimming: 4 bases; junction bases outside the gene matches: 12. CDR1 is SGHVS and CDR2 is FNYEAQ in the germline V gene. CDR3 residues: CASSPQGTSGSVGTGELFF. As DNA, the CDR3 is TGTGCCAGCAGCCCGCAAGGGACTAGCGGGAGTGTAGGCACCGGGGAGCTGTTTTTT.

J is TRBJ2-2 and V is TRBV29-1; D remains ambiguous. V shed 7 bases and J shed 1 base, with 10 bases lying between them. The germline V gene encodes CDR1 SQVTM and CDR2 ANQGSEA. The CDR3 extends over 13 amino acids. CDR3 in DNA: TGCAGCGCACTGACGATGAACACCGGGGAGCTGTTTTTT. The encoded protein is CSALTMNTGELFF.

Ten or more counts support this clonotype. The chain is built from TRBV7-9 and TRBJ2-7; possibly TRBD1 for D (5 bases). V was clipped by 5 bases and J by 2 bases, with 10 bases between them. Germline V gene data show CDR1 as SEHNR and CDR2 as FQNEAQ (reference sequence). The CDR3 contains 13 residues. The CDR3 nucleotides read TGTGCCAGCAGCCCAGGGTTAACCTACGAGCAGTACTTC. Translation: CASSPGLTYEQYF.

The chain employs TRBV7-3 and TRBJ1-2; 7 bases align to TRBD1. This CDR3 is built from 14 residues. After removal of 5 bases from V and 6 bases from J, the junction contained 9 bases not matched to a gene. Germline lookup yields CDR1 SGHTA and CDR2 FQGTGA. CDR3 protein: CASSKTGARDGYTF. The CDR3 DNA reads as TGTGCCAGCAGCAAAACAGGGGCGAGGGATGGCTACACCTTC.

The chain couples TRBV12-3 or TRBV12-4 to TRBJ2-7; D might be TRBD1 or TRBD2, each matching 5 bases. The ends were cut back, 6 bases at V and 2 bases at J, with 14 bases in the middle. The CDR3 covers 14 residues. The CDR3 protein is CASRLGQEAYEQYF. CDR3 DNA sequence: TGTGCCAGCAGGTTGGGGCAGGAGGCCTACGAGCAGTACTTC.

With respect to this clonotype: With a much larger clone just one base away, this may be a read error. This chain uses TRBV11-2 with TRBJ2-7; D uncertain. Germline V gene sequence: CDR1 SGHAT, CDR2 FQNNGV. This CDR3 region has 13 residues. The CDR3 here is CASILNEDGVEYF. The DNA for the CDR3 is TGTGCCAGCATCTTAAACGAGGACGGTGTGGAGTACTTC.

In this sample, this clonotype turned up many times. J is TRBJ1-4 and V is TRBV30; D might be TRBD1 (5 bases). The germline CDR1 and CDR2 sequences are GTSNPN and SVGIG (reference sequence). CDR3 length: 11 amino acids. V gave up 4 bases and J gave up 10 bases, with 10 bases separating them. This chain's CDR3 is CAWKSGGKLFF. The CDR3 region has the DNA TGTGCCTGGAAGTCCGGGGGAAAACTGTTTTTT.